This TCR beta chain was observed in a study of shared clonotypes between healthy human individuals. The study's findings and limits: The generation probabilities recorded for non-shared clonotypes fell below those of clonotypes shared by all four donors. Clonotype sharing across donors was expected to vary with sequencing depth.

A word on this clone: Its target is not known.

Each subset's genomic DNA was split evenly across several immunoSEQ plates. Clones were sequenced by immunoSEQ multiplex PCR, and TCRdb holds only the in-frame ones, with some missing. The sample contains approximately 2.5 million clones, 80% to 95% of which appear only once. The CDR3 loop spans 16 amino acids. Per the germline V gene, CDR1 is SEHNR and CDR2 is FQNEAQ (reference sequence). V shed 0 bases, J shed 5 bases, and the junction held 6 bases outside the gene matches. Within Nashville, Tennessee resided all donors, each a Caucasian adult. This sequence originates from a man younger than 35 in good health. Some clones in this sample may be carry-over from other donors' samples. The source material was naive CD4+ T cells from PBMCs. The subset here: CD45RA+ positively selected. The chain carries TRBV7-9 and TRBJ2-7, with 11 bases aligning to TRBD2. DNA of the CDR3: TGTGCCAGCAGCTTAGCACTAGCGGGAGTGAGCGACGAGCAGTACTTC. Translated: CASSLALAGVSDEQYF. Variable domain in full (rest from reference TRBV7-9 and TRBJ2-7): DTGVSQNPRHKITKRGQNVTFRCDPISEHNRLYWYRQTLGQGPEFLTYFQNEAQLEKSRLLSDRFSAERPKGSFSTLEIQRTEQGDSAMYLCASSLALAGVSDEQYFGPGTRLTVT.